This T cell receptor (beta chain) appears in the sequencing data of a study of cytomegalovirus exposure and HLA in healthy donors. For the study at large: In a later analysis, the roughly 130 validation repertoires were reported to have used the same platform as the roughly 700 first-cohort repertoires. General study results and limits: Most observed TCR sequences were rare, whereas some public TCRs were detected in many donors. Cytomegalovirus-associated TCR beta chains were listed, numbering approximately 150. Diagnosis of cytomegalovirus status made by the classifier reportedly showed high specificity and sensitivity.

Produced via immunoSEQ multiplex PCR; TCRdb's table is partial and in-frame only. The sample has more than 250,000 clones, around 87% seen once. This CDR3 is built from 11 residues. CDR1 and CDR2 from the germline V gene are SNHLY and FYNNEI. A word on this clone: Its antigen is not identified. Germline and junction disagree at one end, which may indicate a read error.

Sequencing was performed on PBMCs. This TCR came from a woman aged 25 to 45 in good health and CMV-seropositive. The rearrangement joins TRBV2 to TRBJ2-7; TRBD1 or TRBD2 may be the D gene (5 bases each). The CDR3, as DNA: TGTGCCAGCAGTAGGGACCGGACGACCCTCTTC. Protein sequence: CASSRDRTTLF. Using reference TRBV2 and TRBJ2-7 for the parts outside the CDR3, the full variable domain is EPEVTQTPSHQVTQMGQEVILRCVPISNHLYFYWYRQILGQKVEFLVSFYNNEISEKSEIFDDQFSVERPDGSNFTLKIRSTKLEDSAMYFCASSRDRTTLFGPGTRLTVT.